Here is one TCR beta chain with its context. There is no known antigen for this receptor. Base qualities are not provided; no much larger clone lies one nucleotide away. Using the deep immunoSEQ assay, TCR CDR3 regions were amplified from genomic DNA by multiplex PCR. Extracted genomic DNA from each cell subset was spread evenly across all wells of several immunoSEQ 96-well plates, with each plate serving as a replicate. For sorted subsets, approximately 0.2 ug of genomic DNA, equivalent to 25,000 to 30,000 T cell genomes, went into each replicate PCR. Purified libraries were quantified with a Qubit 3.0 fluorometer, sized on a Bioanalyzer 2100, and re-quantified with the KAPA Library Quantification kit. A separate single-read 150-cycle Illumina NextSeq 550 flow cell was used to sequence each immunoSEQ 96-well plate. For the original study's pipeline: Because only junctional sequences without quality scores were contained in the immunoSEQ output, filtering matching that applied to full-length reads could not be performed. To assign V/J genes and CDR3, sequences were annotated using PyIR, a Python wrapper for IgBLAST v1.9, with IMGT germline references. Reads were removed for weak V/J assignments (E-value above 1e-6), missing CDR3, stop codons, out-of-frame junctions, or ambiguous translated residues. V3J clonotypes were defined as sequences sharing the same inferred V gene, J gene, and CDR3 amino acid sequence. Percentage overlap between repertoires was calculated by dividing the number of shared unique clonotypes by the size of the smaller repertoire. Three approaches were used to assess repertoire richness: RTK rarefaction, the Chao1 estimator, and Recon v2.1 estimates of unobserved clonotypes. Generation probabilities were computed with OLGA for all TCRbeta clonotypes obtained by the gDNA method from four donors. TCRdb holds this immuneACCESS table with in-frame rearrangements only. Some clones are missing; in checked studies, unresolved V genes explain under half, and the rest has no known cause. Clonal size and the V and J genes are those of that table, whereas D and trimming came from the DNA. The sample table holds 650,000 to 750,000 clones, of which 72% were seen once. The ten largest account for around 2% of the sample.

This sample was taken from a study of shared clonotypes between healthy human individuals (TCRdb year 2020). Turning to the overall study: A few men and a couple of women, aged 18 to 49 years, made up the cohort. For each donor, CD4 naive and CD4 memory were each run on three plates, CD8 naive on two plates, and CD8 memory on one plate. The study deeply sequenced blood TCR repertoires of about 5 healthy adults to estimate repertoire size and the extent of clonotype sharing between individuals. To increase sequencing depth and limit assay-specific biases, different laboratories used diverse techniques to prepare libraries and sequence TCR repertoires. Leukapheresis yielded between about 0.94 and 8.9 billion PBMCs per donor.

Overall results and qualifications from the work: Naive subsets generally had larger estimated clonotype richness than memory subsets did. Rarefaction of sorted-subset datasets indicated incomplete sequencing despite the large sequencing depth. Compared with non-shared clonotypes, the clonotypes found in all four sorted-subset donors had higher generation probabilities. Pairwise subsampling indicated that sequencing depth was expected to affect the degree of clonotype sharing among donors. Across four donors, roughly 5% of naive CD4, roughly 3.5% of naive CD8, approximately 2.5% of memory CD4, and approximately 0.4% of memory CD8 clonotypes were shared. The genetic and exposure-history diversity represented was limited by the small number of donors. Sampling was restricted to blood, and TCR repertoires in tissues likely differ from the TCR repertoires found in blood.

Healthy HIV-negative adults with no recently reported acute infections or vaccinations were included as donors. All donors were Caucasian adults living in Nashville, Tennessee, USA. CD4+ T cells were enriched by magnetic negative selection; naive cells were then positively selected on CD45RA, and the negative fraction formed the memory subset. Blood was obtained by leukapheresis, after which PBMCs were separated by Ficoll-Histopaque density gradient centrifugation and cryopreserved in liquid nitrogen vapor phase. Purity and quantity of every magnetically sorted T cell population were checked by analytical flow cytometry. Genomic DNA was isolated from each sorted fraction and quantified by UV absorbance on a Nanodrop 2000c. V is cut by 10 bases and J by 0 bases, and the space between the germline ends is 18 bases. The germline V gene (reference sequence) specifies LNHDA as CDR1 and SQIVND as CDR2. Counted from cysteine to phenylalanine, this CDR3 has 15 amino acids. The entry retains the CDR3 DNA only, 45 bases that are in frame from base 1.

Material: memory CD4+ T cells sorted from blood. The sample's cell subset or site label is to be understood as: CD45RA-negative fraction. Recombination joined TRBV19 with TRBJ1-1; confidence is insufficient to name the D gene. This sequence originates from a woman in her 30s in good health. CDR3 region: CATTPGGVLNTEAFF. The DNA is TGTGCCACCACCCCAGGCGGCGTCCTGAACACTGAAGCTTTCTTT.